These 9 T cell receptor beta chains share one sample of origin, sequenced in a study of T-cell memory formation after mild COVID-19. Each CDR3 protein is one row after TCRdb ran MiXCR on the 5' RACE reads. This sample has approximately 290,000 distinct CDR3 sequences, with about a sixth found just once. The sample was PBMCs or a T cell subset sorted from them (not recorded which). All receptors derive from a man aged 18 to 30 who had mild COVID-19 (a few samples of this study predate the infection). Cell type and time point are not known.

This rearrangement joins TRBV6-5 to TRBJ1-1; D ambiguous. The germline V and J ends were trimmed by 3 bases and 6 bases, with 11 bases remaining between them. The CDR3 extends over 13 amino acids. The germline V gene encodes CDR1 MNHEY and CDR2 SVGAGI. The CDR3, as DNA: TGTGCCAGCAGTTATGGAGGGATTGCTGAAGCTTTCTTT. This sequence encodes CASSYGGIAEAFF.

This clonotype was observed a few times. The chain has TRBV12-3 or TRBV12-4 and TRBJ2-3; D is tentatively TRBD1 or TRBD2 (5 bases each). Trimming removed 3 bases from V and 4 bases from J, with 11 bases in between. The CDR3 consists of 14 residues. In nucleotides, the CDR3 is TGTGCCAGCAGTTTTCGGGGCGGGCCAGATACGCAGTATTTT. Translated: CASSFRGGPDTQYF.

This rearrangement joins TRBV7-9 to TRBJ1-1; a possible D gene is TRBD1 (5 bases). The CDR3 covers 16 residues. Germline V gives CDR1 SEHNR, CDR2 FQNEAQ (reference sequence). V lost 11 bases and J 5 bases, leaving 27 bases between the germline ends. The CDR3 coding sequence is TGTGCCGTGCGGGTGGGACCTCTAAGGGAGAGAACTGAAGCTTTCTTT. Translating gives CAVRVGPLRERTEAFF.

This clonotype has more than one count but fewer than ten. V gene TRBV24-1 combines with J gene TRBJ2-5; D is uncertain. This CDR3 has 13 amino acids. Germline CDR1 reads KGHDR; CDR2 reads SFDVKD. V lost 0 bases and J 0 bases, leaving 1 base between the germline ends. CDR3 amino acids: CATSDLHQETQYF. The CDR3 nucleotides read TGTGCCACCAGTGATTTGCACCAAGAGACCCAGTACTTC.

This clonotype was detected ten times or more. This chain joins TRBV5-6 and TRBJ1-2; 12 bases match TRBD1. V shed 4 bases and J 8 bases; nucleotides not matched to a gene: 6. The germline CDR1 and CDR2 sequences are SGHDT and YYEEEE. The length of the CDR3 is 14 residues. CDR3 nucleotide sequence: TGTGCCAGCAGCACCCGGGACAGGGGGCTCGGCTACACCTTC. Encoded protein: CASSTRDRGLGYTF. The entire variable domain, with the rest obtained from reference TRBV5-6 and TRBJ1-2, is as follows: DAGVTQSPTHLIKTRGQQVTLRCSPKSGHDTVSWYQQALGQGPQFIFQYYEEEERQRGNFPDRFSGHQFPNYSSELNVNALLLGDSALYLCASSTRDRGLGYTFGSGTRLTVV.

J is TRBJ2-5 and V is TRBV28; the D call may be TRBD1 or TRBD2 (6 bases each). The CDR3 contains 16 residues. Germline assignment: CDR1 MDHEN and CDR2 SYDVKM. Trimming took off 6 bases at V and 3 bases at J, with 20 bases between the two ends. The CDR3 protein is CASSHSLGGIEETQYF. CDR3 DNA: TGTGCCAGCAGCCACTCCCTCGGGGGCATAGAAGAGACCCAGTACTTC.

This clonotype was seen repeatedly, ten times or more. This chain uses TRBV21-1 with TRBJ1-1. TRBV21-1 is annotated as a pseudogene. This CDR3 has 12 residues. In DNA form, the CDR3 reads TGTGCCAGCAGCAAAGGGGGCACTGAAGCTTTCTTT. Protein product: CASSKGGTEAFF.

This clonotype came up a few times. The chain links TRBV14 to TRBJ2-7; D gene ambiguous. Between the trimmed V and J ends, which lost 4 bases and 3 bases, there was a span of 10 bases. The germline V gene encodes CDR1 SGHDN and CDR2 FVKESK. The CDR3 covers 13 residues. Here the CDR3 reads CASSPTPFYEQYF. CDR3 coding DNA: TGTGCCAGCAGCCCAACCCCGTTCTACGAGCAGTACTTC.

This clonotype was found a few times. The chain carries TRBV7-9 and TRBJ1-4; D is uncertain. There are 14 residues in the CDR3. The V gene lost 2 bases and the J gene lost 5 bases, with 9 bases spanning the gap. Germline assignment: CDR1 SEHNR and CDR2 FQNEAQ (reference sequence). This CDR3 reads CASSLFGGNEKLFF. The CDR3 nucleotides are TGTGCCAGCAGCTTATTCGGCGGGAATGAAAAACTGTTTTTT.